Below are 25 T cell receptor beta chains sequenced from a single sample in a study of regulatory T cells in long-lasting Graves disease. The TCR beta library used iRepertoire HTBI primers with Arm-PCR amplification of CDR3. TCRdb recomputed calls from the multiplex PCR reads with MiXCR, one row per CDR3 protein. The sample gives a few hundred thousand distinct CDR3 sequences, 14% to 15% of which show up once; approximately 7.8% is in the top ten. Described time point: newly diagnosed GD, antithyroid drugs for less than 3 months. The TCR library was prepared using RNA isolated from PBMCs. The sample was also reused in another study, on T cells in Graves' hyperthyroidism and ophthalmopathy.

Sequencing used peripheral blood mononuclear cells (PBMCs), obtained at new diagnosis, from a patient treated with antithyroid drugs. All receptors come from a woman between 40 and 55 years old with Graves disease.

This clonotype appeared many times. The chain recombines TRBV11-2 with TRBJ1-3, with D tentatively TRBD1 (6 bases). The CDR3 runs 16 residues. Germline V lookup: CDR1 SGHAT, CDR2 FQNNGV. Trimming shortened V by 2 bases and J by 0 bases, and 11 bases separated the two germline ends. The CDR3 DNA follows: TGTGCCAGCAGCTTAACTTGGACAGTCTCTGGAAACACCATATATTTT. The encoded protein is CASSLTWTVSGNTIYF.

As for this clonotype: This likely reflects a read error, since a far larger clone is one base away. The rearrangement joins TRBV11-2 to TRBJ2-3; weak D call: TRBD2 (6 bases). The CDR3 length is 16 residues. Germline lookup yields CDR1 SGHAT and CDR2 FQNNGV. V was cut by 4 bases and J by 5 bases, with 19 bases left in between. The CDR3, as DNA: TGTGCCAGCAGCTCGGACGTGGGAGGCTACATAGATACGCAGTATTTT. It translates to CASSSDVGGYIDTQYF.

This clonotype was observed at least ten times. This chain links TRBV6-2 or TRBV6-3 with TRBJ2-5; 12 nucleotides align to TRBD2. This CDR3 region has 16 residues. Losses at the gene ends were 6 bases for V and 1 base for J; bases not matched to a gene: 6. Germline assignment: CDR1 MNHEY and CDR2 SVGEGT. The CDR3 DNA is TGTGCCAGCAGCCTTACTAGCGGGGGGCCCCAAGAGACCCAGTACTTC. This encodes CASSLTSGGPQETQYF.

This clonotype was seen a handful of times. The chain carries TRBV7-2 and TRBJ2-3; D is undetermined. CDR1 and CDR2 (germline): SGHTA, FQGNSA. This CDR3 contains 13 residues. Trimming stripped 3 bases from V and 6 bases from J, with 10 bases between. CDR3 region: CASSLPESDTQYF. In DNA form, the CDR3 reads TGTGCCAGCAGCTTGCCCGAATCGGATACGCAGTATTTT.

Ten or more counts support this clonotype. The chain has TRBV12-3 or TRBV12-4 and TRBJ2-7; 9 bases agree with TRBD1. The ends lost 6 bases at V and 2 bases at J; junction bases unmatched: 20. CDR3 length: 19 amino acids. CDR3 bases: TGTGCCAGCAGCCCCTCTCTCCAGGACAGGGGAAGGACCACCTACGAGCAGTACTTC. Residues: CASSPSLQDRGRTTYEQYF.

This clonotype was seen at least ten times. The chain joins TRBV3-1 to TRBJ2-5; perhaps D is TRBD1 or TRBD2 (5 bases each). CDR1 is LGHDT and CDR2 is YNNKEL in the germline V gene (reference sequence). CDR3 size: 17 residues. V was clipped by 0 bases and J by 5 bases, with 19 bases between them. CDR3 in DNA: TGTGCCAGCAGCCAAGATTTGCCAGGCACCTGGGGGGAGACCCAGTACTTC. This sequence encodes CASSQDLPGTWGETQYF.

In the case of this clonotype: Given a much more abundant clone one base away, this may be a read error. This chain links TRBV14 with TRBJ2-2; D unresolved. Germline-derived CDR1 and CDR2 are SGHDN and FVKESK. The V end lost 8 bases, the J end lost 1 base, and 5 bases lay between the germline ends. The CDR3 is 12 amino acids. CDR3 nucleotides: TGTGCCAGCGCGAGGAACACCGGGGAGCTGTTTTTT. It yields the protein CASARNTGELFF.

There are a few counts of this clonotype. The V gene is TRBV12-3 or TRBV12-4, the J gene TRBJ2-1; no reliable D call. The CDR3 loop spans 14 amino acids. V was trimmed by 3 bases and J by 4 bases, leaving 10 bases between them. CDR3 protein: CASSFLALYNEQFF. The CDR3 DNA reads as TGTGCCAGCAGTTTCCTCGCGCTTTACAATGAGCAGTTCTTC.

This sequence joins TRBV20-1 and TRBJ2-2; D gene uncertain. The CDR3 consists of 13 residues. Germline V gene sequence: CDR1 DFQATT, CDR2 SNEGSKA (reference sequence). Trimming shortened V by 3 bases and J by 1 base, and 6 bases separated the two germline ends. The CDR3, as DNA: TGCAGTGCTAGCCATCAGAACACCGGGGAGCTGTTTTTT. As protein: CSASHQNTGELFF.

This clonotype was detected only a few times. This sequence joins TRBV20-1 and TRBJ2-3; 9 nucleotides line up with TRBD1. Trimming cost V 2 bases and J 5 bases; bases outside gene matches: 2. CDR1 DFQATT and CDR2 SNEGSKA come from the germline V gene (reference sequence). CDR3 size: 13 residues. The CDR3 loop is CSARRDREDTQYF. The CDR3 region has the DNA TGCAGTGCTAGACGGGACAGGGAAGATACGCAGTATTTT.

This clonotype was detected many times. The rearrangement links TRBV4-1 to TRBJ2-7; weak D call: TRBD2 (6 bases). CDR1 MGHRA and CDR2 YSYEKL come from the germline V gene. The CDR3 runs 17 residues. The ends were cut back, 3 bases at V and 3 bases at J, with 21 bases in the middle. The CDR3 region has the DNA TGCGCCAGCAGCCACCGTGGGGGGACCGCGAACATCTACGAGCAGTACTTC. Its protein product is CASSHRGGTANIYEQYF.

This clonotype was detected ten times or more. V is TRBV2 and J is TRBJ2-2; D is uncertain. The germline V gene encodes CDR1 SNHLY and CDR2 FYNNEI. Trimming took off 0 bases at V and 6 bases at J, with 8 bases between the two ends. The CDR3 runs 14 residues. The CDR3 loop reads CASSEAATPGELFF. The CDR3 region has the DNA TGTGCCAGCAGTGAAGCAGCGACTCCCGGGGAGCTGTTTTTT.

This clonotype has a count of ten or more. The J gene is TRBJ1-2, the V gene TRBV5-4, with TRBD1 identical over 8 bases. J lost 4 bases, V lost 0 bases, and 8 bases had no gene match. The germline V gene encodes CDR1 SGHNT and CDR2 YYREEE (reference sequence). This CDR3 is 16 amino acids long. The DNA of the CDR3 is TGTGCCAGCAGCTTGGGAGGTGACAGGGGACGCTATGGCTACACCTTC. Translation: CASSLGGDRGRYGYTF. Complete variable domain (other parts from reference TRBV5-4 and TRBJ1-2): ETGVTQSPTHLIKTRGQQVTLRCSSQSGHNTVSWYQQALGQGPQFIFQYYREEENGRGNFPPRFSGLQFPNYSSELNVNALELDDSALYLCASSLGGDRGRYGYTFGSGTRLTVV.

This clonotype appeared many times. V and J are TRBV9 and TRBJ2-7; 16 bases map to TRBD2. Germline values: CDR1 SGDLS, CDR2 YYNGEE. V lost 4 bases to trimming and J lost 6 bases; unmatched junction nucleotides: 10. This CDR3 has 17 residues. As DNA, the CDR3 is TGTGCCAGCAGCCCGGGGGGACTAGCGGGAGGGCTTTTCGAGCAGTACTTC. Its translation is CASSPGGLAGGLFEQYF.

This clonotype was seen repeatedly, ten times or more. The chain joins TRBV18 to TRBJ1-1; a possible D gene is TRBD1 (5 bases). Germline V gene lookup returns CDR1 KGHSH and CDR2 LQKENI. The CDR3 consists of 14 residues. The V and J ends lost 3 bases and 6 bases respectively, with 14 bases between them. DNA for the CDR3: TGTGCCAGCTCACCCCCGAACAGGCCATCTGAAGCTTTCTTT. It translates to CASSPPNRPSEAFF.

This clonotype was counted between two and nine times. The CDR3 sequence: CASSPATGRNEQFF. As DNA, the CDR3 is TGTGCCAGCTCACCAGCGACAGGGCGGAATGAGCAGTTCTTC. The J gene is TRBJ2-1, the V gene TRBV18; 7 nucleotides agree with TRBD1. Germline lookup yields CDR1 KGHSH and CDR2 LQKENI. The CDR3 has 14 residues. Trimming removed 2 bases from V and 7 bases from J; junction bases left unmatched: 5.

With respect to this clonotype: A single base separates this from a much larger clone, so it may be a read error. This sequence joins TRBV9 and TRBJ1-2; 7 bases are shared with TRBD1. The CDR3 runs to 15 residues. The germline V gene has CDR1 SGDLS and CDR2 YYNGEE. The CDR3 DNA sequence: TGTGGCAGCAGCGTAGATGGCAGGGGGGGCTATGGCTACACCTTC. It encodes CGSSVDGRGGYGYTF.

This clonotype was found many times. This chain uses TRBV2 with TRBJ1-2; D is ambiguous. The CDR3 covers 12 residues. V gave up 3 bases and J gave up 8 bases, with 10 bases separating them. Germline CDR1 is SNHLY and CDR2 is FYNNEI. The CDR3 nucleotides read TGTGCCAGCAGTGACGGTGTTGTCGGCTACACCTTC. This codes for CASSDGVVGYTF.

The chain is built from TRBV6-1 and TRBJ1-5; 8 bases map to TRBD1. Germline V gene lookup returns CDR1 MNHNS and CDR2 SASEGT. The ends lost 9 bases at V and 7 bases at J; junction bases unmatched: 11. This CDR3 has 14 residues. CDR3 region: CARSSQGAEQPQHF. The CDR3 region has the DNA TGTGCCAGGAGCTCGCAGGGGGCTGAGCAGCCCCAGCATTTT.

This clonotype was counted ten times or more. The V gene is TRBV28, the J gene TRBJ2-7, with D possibly TRBD2 on 5 matching bases. V lost 2 bases and J lost 6, with 8 bases in between. Germline CDR1 is MDHEN and CDR2 is SYDVKM. CDR3 length equals 12 residues. In DNA, the CDR3 is TGTGCCAGCAGTTTAAGGCGGGTCGAGCAGTACTTC. Translated, it gives CASSLRRVEQYF.

This clonotype was detected ten times or more. The CDR3 DNA reads TGTGCTAGTGGTTTGCTGTTGAAGACTAGCGGGAGGGGCAATGAGCAGTTCTTC. Residues: CASGLLLKTSGRGNEQFF. The gene calls are TRBV12-5 and TRBJ2-1; 14 bases line up with TRBD2. The CDR3 runs to 18 residues. CDR1 and CDR2 from the germline V gene are LGHNT and FRNRAP. Trimming cost V 2 bases and J 6 bases; bases outside gene matches: 9.

This clonotype was seen a few times. The V gene is TRBV4-3, the J gene TRBJ2-2; no clear D. The V gene lost 0 bases and the J gene lost 6 bases, with 8 bases spanning the gap. The germline V gene has CDR1 LGHNA and CDR2 YSLEER. CDR3 size: 14 residues. The CDR3 protein is CASSQDLGAGELFF. The CDR3 DNA sequence: TGCGCCAGCAGCCAAGATTTAGGAGCCGGGGAGCTGTTTTTT.

This clonotype has a count of ten or more. The chain combines TRBV20-1 with TRBJ1-1; possibly TRBD1 for D (6 bases). Trimming shortened V by 6 bases and J by 3 bases, and 26 bases separated the two germline ends. The CDR3 consists of 17 residues. Germline CDR1 is DFQATT and CDR2 is SNEGSKA (reference sequence). This chain's CDR3 is CSAVPPGTTVKDTEAFF. In DNA form, the CDR3 reads TGCAGTGCGGTCCCCCCCGGGACAACTGTGAAGGACACTGAAGCTTTCTTT.

V gene TRBV18 combines with J gene TRBJ2-4; D could derive from TRBD1 or TRBD2 (6 bases each). Per germline, CDR1 KGHSH and CDR2 LQKENI. V was pared by 0 bases and J by 2 bases, with 17 bases between. This CDR3 has 18 residues. The CDR3 DNA is TGTGCCAGCTCACCACCGTCCCCCGGGGGCGCATCCAAAAACATTCAGTACTTC. Its protein is CASSPPSPGGASKNIQYF.

In the case of this clonotype: A much larger clone lies one base from this, so it may be a read error. The CDR3 sequence: CASSLGLGPYEQCF. The DNA for the CDR3 is TGTGCCAGCAGTCTAGGACTAGGCCCCTACGAGCAGTGCTTC. J is TRBJ2-7 and V is TRBV2; TRBD2 matches 7 bases. The CDR3 has 14 amino acids. Germline-derived CDR1 and CDR2 are SNHLY and FYNNEI.